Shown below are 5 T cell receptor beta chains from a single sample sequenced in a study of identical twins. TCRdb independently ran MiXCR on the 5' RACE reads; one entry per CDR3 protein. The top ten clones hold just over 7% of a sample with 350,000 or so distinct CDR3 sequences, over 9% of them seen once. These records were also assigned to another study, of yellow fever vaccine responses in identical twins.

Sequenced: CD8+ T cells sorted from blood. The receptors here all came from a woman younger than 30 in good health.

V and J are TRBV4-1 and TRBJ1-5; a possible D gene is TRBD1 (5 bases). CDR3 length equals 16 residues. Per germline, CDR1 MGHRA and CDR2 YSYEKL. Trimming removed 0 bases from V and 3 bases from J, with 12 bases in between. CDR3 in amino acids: CASSQEGRGLNQPQHF. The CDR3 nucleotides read TGCGCCAGCAGCCAAGAAGGGCGGGGACTCAATCAGCCCCAGCATTTT.

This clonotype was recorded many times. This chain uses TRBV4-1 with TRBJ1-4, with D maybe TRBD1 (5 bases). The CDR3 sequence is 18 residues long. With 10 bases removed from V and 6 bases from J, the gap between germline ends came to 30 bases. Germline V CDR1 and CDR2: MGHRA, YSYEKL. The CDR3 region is CAIGPGRGRFAKDEKLFF. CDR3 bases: TGCGCCATCGGACCGGGACGGGGAAGGTTTGCAAAGGATGAAAAACTGTTTTTT.

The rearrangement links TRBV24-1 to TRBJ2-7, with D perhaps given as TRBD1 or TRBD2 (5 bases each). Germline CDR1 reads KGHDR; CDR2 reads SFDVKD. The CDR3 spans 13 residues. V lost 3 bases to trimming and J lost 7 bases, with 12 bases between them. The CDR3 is CATSDEAWGEQYF. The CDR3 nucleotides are TGTGCCACCAGTGATGAAGCCTGGGGGGAGCAGTACTTC.

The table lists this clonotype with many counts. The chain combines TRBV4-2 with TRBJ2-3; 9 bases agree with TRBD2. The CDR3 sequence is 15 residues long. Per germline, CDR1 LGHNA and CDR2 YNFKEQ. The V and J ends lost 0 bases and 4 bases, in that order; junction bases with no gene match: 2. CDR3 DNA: TGTGCCAGCAGCCAAGATACTAGCGGGTCAGATACGCAGTATTTT. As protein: CASSQDTSGSDTQYF.

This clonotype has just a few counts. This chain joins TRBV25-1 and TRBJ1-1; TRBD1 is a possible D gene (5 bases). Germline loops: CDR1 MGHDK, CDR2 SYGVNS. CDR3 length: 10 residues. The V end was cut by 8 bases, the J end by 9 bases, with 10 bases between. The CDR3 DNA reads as TGTGCCAGCGGCCCAGGGAAAGCTTTCTTT. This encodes CASGPGKAFF.